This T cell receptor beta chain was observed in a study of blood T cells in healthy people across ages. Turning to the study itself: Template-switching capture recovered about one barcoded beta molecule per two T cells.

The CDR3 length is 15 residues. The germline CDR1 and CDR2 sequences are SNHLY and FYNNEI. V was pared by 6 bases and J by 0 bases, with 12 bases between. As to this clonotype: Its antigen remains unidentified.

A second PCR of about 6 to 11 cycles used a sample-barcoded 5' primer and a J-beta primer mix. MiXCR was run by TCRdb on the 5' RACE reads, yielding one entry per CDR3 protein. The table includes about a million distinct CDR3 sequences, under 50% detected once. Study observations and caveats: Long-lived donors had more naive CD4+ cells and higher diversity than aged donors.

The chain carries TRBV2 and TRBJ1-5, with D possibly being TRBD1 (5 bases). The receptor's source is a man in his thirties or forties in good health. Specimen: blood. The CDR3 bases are TGTGCCAGCAGAGGGACTGATGATAGCAATCAGCCCCAGCATTTT. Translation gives CASRGTDDSNQPQHF.